This T cell receptor (beta chain) was retrieved from a study of early T cells in non-severe SARS-CoV-2 infection. Study in general: Investigators sequenced bulk RNA drawn from unsorted whole blood, and chains remained unpaired.

This clonotype was counted only a few times. Individual cDNA molecules each received unique molecular identifiers attached to them. MiXCR, applied by TCRdb to the 5' RACE reads, yields one record per CDR3 protein. The table lists 60,000 to 75,000 distinct CDR3 sequences, 9.5% to 15% of them singletons. The receptor was derived from an adult who was a healthcare worker with PCR-confirmed SARS-CoV-2 infection or an uninfected control (not recorded which). Sequencing was performed on whole blood.

CDR3 residues: CASSQDMYSETQYF. In nucleotides, the CDR3 is TGTGCCAGCAGCCAAGATATGTATTCAGAGACCCAGTACTTC. The V and J genes are TRBV4-2 and TRBJ2-5; D is uncertain. Germline V CDR1 and CDR2: LGHNA, YNFKEQ. Trimming shortened V by 0 bases and J by 4 bases, and 9 bases separated the two germline ends. CDR3 length: 14 residues.